Shown below are 7 T cell receptor beta chains from a single sample sequenced in a study of blood T cell repertoires in COVID-19. The repertoire was sequenced with immunoSEQ multiplex PCR; TCRdb's copy has only in-frame clones and lacks some. There are 55,000 to 90,000 clones in the sample; approximately 91% occur only once, and roughly 13% lies in the top ten. The source material was peripheral blood. These receptors came from a human donor with active COVID-19. The donor label of this sample is uncertain.

The chain combines TRBV14 with TRBJ1-2, with D perhaps matching TRBD1 (5 bases). V was clipped by 2 bases and J by 8 bases, with 21 bases between them. The CDR3 loop spans 16 amino acids. Germline V gene data show CDR1 as SGHDN and CDR2 as FVKESK. The CDR3 DNA sequence: TGTGCCAGCAGCCAACGGCAGGGTGACGGAGTTCGGGGCTACACCTTC. This sequence encodes CASSQRQGDGVRGYTF.

This chain links TRBV28 with TRBJ1-3; D is ambiguous. V lost 2 bases and J 5 bases, leaving 4 bases between the germline ends. The CDR3 has 12 residues. The V gene's germline CDR1 is MDHEN and CDR2 SYDVKM. The CDR3 nucleotides read TGTGCCAGCAGTTTAGGCAGAAACACCATATATTTT. Its translation is CASSLGRNTIYF.

This clone has only a few counts. V is TRBV28 and J is TRBJ2-7, with TRBD2 matching 9 bases. The germline CDR1 and CDR2 sequences are MDHEN and SYDVKM. V lost 5 bases, J lost 0 bases, and 14 bases stayed unmatched. The CDR3 is made up of 18 amino acids. The CDR3 bases are TGTGCCAGCAGTACCAGGGGACTAGCAACCCGGAGCTCCTACGAGCAGTACTTC. Translation gives CASSTRGLATRSSYEQYF. Full variable domain (outside the CDR3, taken from reference TRBV28 and TRBJ2-7): DVKVTQSSRYLVKRTGEKVFLECVQDMDHENMFWYRQDPGLGLRLIYFSYDVKMKEKGDIPEGYSVSREKKERFSLILESASTNQTSMYLCASSTRGLATRSSYEQYFGPGTRLTVT.

This chain joins TRBV5-1 and TRBJ2-2, with a possible D match to TRBD2 (5 bases). The germline V gene encodes CDR1 SGHRS and CDR2 YFSETQ. The CDR3 is made up of 15 amino acids. Trimming cost V 4 bases and J 8 bases, with 18 bases left between them. CDR3 DNA: TGCGCCAGCAGCCCCGCCGCAGCACGAGGGGGGGAGCTGTTTTTT. Translated, it gives CASSPAAARGGELFF. Full variable domain (outside the CDR3, taken from reference TRBV5-1 and TRBJ2-2): KAGVTQTPRYLIKTRGQQVTLSCSPISGHRSVSWYQQTPGQGLQFLFEYFSETQRNKGNFPGRFSGRQFSNSRSEMNVSTLELGDSALYLCASSPAAARGGELFFGEGSRLTVL.

CDR3 loop: CASVSTGGGGYTF. The CDR3 DNA reads as TGTGCCAGCGTATCGACAGGGGGCGGGGGCTACACCTTC. J is TRBJ1-2 and V is TRBV12-3 or TRBV12-4, with 10 bases identical to TRBD1. J was trimmed by 8 bases and V by 8 bases; bases with no gene match: 8. The length of the CDR3 is 13 residues.

The V gene is TRBV21-1, the J gene TRBJ2-5; the D call TRBD2 from the table was never checked on the DNA. TRBV21-1 is marked as a pseudogene. The CDR3 is 15 residues long. The CDR3 reads CASTQTGLNQETQYF. Here the CDR3 DNA reads TGTGCCAGCACTCAAACGGGACTTAACCAAGAGACCCAGTACTTC.

The V call is TRBV27, the J call TRBJ2-3; 7 bases match TRBD2. The germline gives CDR1 MNHEY, CDR2 SMNVEV (reference sequence). The CDR3 has 19 amino acids. V shed 7 bases and J 2 bases; nucleotides not matched to a gene: 21. The CDR3 region is CASISGFNRRLTPTDTQYF. Written as DNA, the CDR3 is TGTGCCAGCATTAGCGGGTTCAACAGGAGACTCACCCCCACAGATACGCAGTATTTT.